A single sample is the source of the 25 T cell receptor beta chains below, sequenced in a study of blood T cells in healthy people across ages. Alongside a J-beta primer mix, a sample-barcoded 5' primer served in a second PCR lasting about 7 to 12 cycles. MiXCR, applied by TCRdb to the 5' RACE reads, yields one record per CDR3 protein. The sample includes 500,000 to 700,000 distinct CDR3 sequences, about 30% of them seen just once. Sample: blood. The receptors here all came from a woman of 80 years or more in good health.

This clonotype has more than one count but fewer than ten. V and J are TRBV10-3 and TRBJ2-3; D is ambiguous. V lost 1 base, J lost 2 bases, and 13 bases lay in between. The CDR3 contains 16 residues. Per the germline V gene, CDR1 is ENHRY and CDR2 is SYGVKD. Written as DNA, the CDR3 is TGTGCCATCAGTGAGTTGGCAGTCAGACTCACAGATACGCAGTATTTT. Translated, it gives CAISELAVRLTDTQYF.

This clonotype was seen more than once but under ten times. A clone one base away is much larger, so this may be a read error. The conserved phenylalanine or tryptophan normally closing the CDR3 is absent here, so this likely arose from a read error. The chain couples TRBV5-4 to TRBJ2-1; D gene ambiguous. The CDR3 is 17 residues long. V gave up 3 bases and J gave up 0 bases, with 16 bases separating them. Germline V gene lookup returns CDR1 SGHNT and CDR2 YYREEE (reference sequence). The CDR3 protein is CASSSSRYGDSYNEQFL. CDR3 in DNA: TGTGCCAGCAGCTCCTCTAGATATGGCGACTCCTACAATGAGCAGTTCTTA.

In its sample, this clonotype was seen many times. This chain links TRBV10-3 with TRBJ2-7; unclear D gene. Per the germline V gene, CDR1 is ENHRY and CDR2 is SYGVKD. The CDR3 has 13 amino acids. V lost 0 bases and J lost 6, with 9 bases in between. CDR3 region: CAISESVVGEQYF. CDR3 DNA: TGTGCCATCAGTGAGTCGGTAGTAGGCGAGCAGTACTTC.

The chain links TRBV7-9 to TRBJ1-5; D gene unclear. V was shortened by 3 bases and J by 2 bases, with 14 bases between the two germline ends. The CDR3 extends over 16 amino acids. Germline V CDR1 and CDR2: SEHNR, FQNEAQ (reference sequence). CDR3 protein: CASSFCEVGGNQPQHF. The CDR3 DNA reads TGTGCCAGCAGCTTTTGCGAGGTCGGCGGCAATCAGCCCCAGCATTTT.

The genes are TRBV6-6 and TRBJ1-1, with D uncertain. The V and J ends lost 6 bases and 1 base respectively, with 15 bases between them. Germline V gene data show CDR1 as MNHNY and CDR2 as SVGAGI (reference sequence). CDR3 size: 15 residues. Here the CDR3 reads CASSRREGGNTEAFF. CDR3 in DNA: TGTGCCAGCAGCCGGAGAGAGGGTGGGAACACTGAAGCTTTCTTT.

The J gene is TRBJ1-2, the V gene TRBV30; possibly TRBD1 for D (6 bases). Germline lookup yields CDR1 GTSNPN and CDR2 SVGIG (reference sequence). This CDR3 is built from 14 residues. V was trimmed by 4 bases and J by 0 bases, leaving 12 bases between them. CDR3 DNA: TGTGCCTGGACCCTAGGGGGACCTAACTATGGCTACACCTTC. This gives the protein CAWTLGGPNYGYTF.

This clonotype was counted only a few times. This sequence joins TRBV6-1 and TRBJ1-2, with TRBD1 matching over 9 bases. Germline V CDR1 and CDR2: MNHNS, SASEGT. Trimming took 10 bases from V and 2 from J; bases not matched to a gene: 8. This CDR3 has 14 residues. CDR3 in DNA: TGTGCCACCAAACAGGGGGCGCAGAACTATGGCTACACCTTC. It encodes CATKQGAQNYGYTF.

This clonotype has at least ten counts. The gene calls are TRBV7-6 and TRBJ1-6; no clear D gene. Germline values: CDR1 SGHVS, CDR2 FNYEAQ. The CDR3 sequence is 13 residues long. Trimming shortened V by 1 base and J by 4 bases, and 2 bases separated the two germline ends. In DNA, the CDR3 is TGTGCCAGCAGCTTAGGGTATAATTCACCCCTCCACTTT. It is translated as CASSLGYNSPLHF.

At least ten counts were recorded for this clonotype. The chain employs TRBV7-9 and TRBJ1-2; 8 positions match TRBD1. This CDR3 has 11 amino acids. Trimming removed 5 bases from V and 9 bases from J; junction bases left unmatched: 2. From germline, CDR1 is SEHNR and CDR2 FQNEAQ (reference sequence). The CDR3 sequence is CASSRQGSYTF. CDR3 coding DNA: TGTGCCAGCAGCCGACAGGGGAGCTACACCTTC. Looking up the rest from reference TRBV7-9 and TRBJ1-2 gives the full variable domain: DTGVSQNPRHKITKRGQNVTFRCDPISEHNRLYWYRQTLGQGPEFLTYFQNEAQLEKSRLLSDRFSAERPKGSFSTLEIQRTEQGDSAMYLCASSRQGSYTFGSGTRLTVV.

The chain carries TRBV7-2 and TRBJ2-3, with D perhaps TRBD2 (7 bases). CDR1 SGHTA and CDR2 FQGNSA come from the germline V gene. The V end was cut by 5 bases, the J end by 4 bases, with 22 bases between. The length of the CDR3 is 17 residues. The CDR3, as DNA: TGTGCCAGCAGCCAAAAGGGGGGCGGGGGAATTTCAGATACGCAGTATTTT. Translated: CASSQKGGGGISDTQYF.

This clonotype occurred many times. The CDR3 region has the DNA TGTGCCAGCAGCTTGACGTTCCCGGTCCAAGAGACCCAGTACTTC. Translation gives CASSLTFPVQETQYF. The chain links TRBV5-6 to TRBJ2-5; D gene ambiguous. V was pared by 1 base and J by 1 base, with 11 bases between. This CDR3 is 15 amino acids long. CDR1 is SGHDT and CDR2 is YYEEEE in the germline V gene.

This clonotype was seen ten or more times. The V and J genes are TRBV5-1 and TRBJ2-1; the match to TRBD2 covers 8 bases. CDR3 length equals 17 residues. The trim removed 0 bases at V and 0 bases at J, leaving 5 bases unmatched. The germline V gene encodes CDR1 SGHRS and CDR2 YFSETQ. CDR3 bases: TGCGCCAGCAGCTTGGACGGGGGGGTTAGCTCCTACAATGAGCAGTTCTTC. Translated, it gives CASSLDGGVSSYNEQFF.

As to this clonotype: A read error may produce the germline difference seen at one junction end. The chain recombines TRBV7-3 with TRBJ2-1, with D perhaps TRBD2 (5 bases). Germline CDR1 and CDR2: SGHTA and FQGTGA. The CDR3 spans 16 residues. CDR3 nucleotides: TGTGCCAGCAGCTTAGCGGGCGGATCCTCCTGCAATGAGCAGTTCTTC. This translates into CASSLAGGSSCNEQFF.

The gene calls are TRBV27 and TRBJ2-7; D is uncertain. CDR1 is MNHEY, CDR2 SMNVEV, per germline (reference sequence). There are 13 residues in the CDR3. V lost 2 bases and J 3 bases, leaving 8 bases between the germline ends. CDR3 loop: CASSLGALYEQYF. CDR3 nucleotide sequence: TGTGCCAGCAGTTTAGGAGCCCTCTACGAGCAGTACTTC.

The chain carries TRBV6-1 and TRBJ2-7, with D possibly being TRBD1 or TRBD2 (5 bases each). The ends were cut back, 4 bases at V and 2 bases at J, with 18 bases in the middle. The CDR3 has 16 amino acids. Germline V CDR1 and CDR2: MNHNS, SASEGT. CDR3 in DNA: TGTGCCAGCAGTGCCTTACCCGGGACGGATACCTACGAGCAGTACTTC. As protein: CASSALPGTDTYEQYF.

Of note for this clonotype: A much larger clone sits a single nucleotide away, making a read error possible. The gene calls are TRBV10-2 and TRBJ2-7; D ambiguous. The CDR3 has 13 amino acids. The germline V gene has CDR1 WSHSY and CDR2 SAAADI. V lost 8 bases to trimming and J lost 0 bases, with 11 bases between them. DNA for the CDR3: TGCGCCAGCGCCGCGAGGAACTCCTACGAGCAGTACTTC. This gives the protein CASAARNSYEQYF.

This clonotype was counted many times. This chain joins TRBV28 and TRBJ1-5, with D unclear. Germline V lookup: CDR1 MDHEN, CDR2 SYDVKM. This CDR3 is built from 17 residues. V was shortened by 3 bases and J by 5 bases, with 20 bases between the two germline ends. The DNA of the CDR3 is TGTGCCAGCAGTTTCTTGGTCCCTCGCCGTCTGGATCAGCCCCAGCATTTT. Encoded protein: CASSFLVPRRLDQPQHF.

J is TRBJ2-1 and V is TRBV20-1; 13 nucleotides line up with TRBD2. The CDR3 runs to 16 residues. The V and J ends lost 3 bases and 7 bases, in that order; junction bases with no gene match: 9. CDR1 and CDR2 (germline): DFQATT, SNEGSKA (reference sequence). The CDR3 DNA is TGCAGTGCTAGTCTAAGGGGGACTAGCGGGAAGAATGAGCAGTTCTTC. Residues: CSASLRGTSGKNEQFF.

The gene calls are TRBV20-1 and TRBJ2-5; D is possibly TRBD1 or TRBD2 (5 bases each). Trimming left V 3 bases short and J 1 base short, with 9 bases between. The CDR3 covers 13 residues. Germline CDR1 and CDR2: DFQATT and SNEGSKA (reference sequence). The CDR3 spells CSARMGTQETQYF. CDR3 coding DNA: TGCAGTGCTAGGATGGGGACCCAAGAGACCCAGTACTTC.

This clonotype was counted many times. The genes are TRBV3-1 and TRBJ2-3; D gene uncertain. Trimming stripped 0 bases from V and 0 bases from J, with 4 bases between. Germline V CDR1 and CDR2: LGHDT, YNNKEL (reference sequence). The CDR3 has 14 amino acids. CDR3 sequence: CASSQDPSTDTQYF. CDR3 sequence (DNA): TGTGCCAGCAGCCAAGATCCTAGCACAGATACGCAGTATTTT.

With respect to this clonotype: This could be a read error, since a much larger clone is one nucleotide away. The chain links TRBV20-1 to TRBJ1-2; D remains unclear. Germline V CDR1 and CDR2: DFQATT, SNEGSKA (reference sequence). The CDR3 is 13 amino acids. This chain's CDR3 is CSARPQAVEGCTF. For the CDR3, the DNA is TGCAGTGCTAGGCCCCAGGCGGTTGAAGGCTGCACCTTC.

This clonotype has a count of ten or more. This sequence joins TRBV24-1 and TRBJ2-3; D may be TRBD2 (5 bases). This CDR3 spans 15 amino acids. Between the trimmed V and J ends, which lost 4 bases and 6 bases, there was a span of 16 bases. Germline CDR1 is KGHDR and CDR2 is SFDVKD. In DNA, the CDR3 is TGTGCCACCAGTGACCGCGGACTGTCCGGGGATACGCAGTATTTT. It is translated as CATSDRGLSGDTQYF.

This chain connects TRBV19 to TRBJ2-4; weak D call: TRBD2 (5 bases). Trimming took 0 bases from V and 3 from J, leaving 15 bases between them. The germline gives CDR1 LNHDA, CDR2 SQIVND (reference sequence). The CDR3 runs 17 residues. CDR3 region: CASSIELLPSGKNIQYF. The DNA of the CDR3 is TGTGCCAGTAGTATAGAGCTTCTCCCAAGCGGCAAAAACATTCAGTACTTC. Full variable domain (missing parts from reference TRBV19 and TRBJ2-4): DGGITQSPKYLFRKEGQNVTLSCEQNLNHDAMYWYRQDPGQGLRLIYYSQIVNDFQKGDIAEGYSVSREKKESFPLTVTSAQKNPTAFYLCASSIELLPSGKNIQYFGAGTRLSVL.

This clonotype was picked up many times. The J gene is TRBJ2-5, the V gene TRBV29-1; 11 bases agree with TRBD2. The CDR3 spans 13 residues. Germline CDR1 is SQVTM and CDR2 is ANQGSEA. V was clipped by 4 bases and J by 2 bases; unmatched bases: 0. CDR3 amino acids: CSVGTSGQETQYF. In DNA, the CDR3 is TGCAGCGTTGGGACTAGCGGGCAAGAGACCCAGTACTTC.

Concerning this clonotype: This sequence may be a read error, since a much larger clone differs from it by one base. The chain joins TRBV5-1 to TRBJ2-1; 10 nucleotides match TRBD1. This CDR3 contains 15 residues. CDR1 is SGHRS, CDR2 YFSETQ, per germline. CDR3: CAGSRAGTGAHEQFF. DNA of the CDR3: TGCGCCGGCAGCAGAGCCGGGACAGGGGCCCATGAGCAGTTCTTC. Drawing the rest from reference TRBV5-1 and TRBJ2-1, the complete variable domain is KAGVTQTPRYLIKTRGQQVTLSCSPISGHRSVSWYQQTPGQGLQFLFEYFSETQRNKGNFPGRFSGRQFSNSRSEMNVSTLELGDSALYLCAGSRAGTGAHEQFFGPGTRLTVL.